Shown below are 15 T cell receptor beta chains from a single sample sequenced in a study of early T cells in non-severe SARS-CoV-2 infection. MiXCR was run by TCRdb on the 5' RACE reads, yielding one entry per CDR3 protein. Among tens of thousands of distinct CDR3 sequences, about 5.2% were seen once, and the ten largest hold 3.5% to 4%. Source material: whole blood. These receptors were obtained from an adult who was a healthcare worker with PCR-confirmed SARS-CoV-2 infection or an uninfected control (not recorded which).

This rearrangement joins TRBV7-2 to TRBJ1-4, with 7 bases aligning to TRBD1. This CDR3 spans 15 amino acids. Germline V CDR1 and CDR2: SGHTA, FQGNSA. The ends lost 1 base at V and 4 bases at J; junction bases unmatched: 3. CDR3 nucleotide sequence: TGTGCCAGCAGCTTAGGCGACAGGGATAATGAAAAACTGTTTTTT. This translates into CASSLGDRDNEKLFF.

This clonotype was counted at least ten times. The chain recombines TRBV6-1 with TRBJ1-4; weak D call: TRBD1 (6 bases). Between the trimmed V and J ends, which lost 6 bases and 3 bases, there was a span of 17 bases. This CDR3 comprises 16 residues. The germline CDR1 and CDR2 sequences are MNHNS and SASEGT. The CDR3 spells CASSPSTGAANEKLFF. The CDR3 DNA reads as TGTGCCAGCAGCCCCAGTACGGGGGCCGCTAATGAAAAACTGTTTTTT.

This clonotype was found a few times. The V and J genes are TRBV12-3 or TRBV12-4 and TRBJ1-2, with D possibly TRBD1 on 5 matching bases. Trimming cost V 2 bases and J 4 bases, with 20 bases left between them. The CDR3 is 17 residues long. The CDR3 nucleotides read TGTGCCAGCAGTTTAAGCGAGACGGGGGGAATTCCCTATGGCTACACCTTC. Protein product: CASSLSETGGIPYGYTF.

This clonotype has a handful of counts. The rearrangement uses TRBV28 and TRBJ2-5; D gene uncertain. V lost 6 bases and J 2 bases, leaving 13 bases between the germline ends. This CDR3 contains 14 residues. Germline lookup yields CDR1 MDHEN and CDR2 SYDVKM. CDR3 DNA sequence: TGTGCCAGCAGCCAGATGGCAGATCAAGAGACCCAGTACTTC. As protein: CASSQMADQETQYF. Using reference TRBV28 and TRBJ2-5 for the parts outside the CDR3, the full variable domain is DVKVTQSSRYLVKRTGEKVFLECVQDMDHENMFWYRQDPGLGLRLIYFSYDVKMKEKGDIPEGYSVSREKKERFSLILESASTNQTSMYLCASSQMADQETQYFGPGTRLLVL.

Only a few counts were recorded for this clonotype. This chain links TRBV18 with TRBJ2-6; D is unclear. V lost 6 bases and J 0 bases, leaving 9 bases between the germline ends. From germline, CDR1 is KGHSH and CDR2 LQKENI. The CDR3 has 15 residues. CDR3 sequence reads: CASSPDISGANVLTF. CDR3 DNA: TGTGCCAGCTCCCCCGACATCTCTGGGGCCAACGTCCTGACTTTC.

This clonotype has ten or more counts. The rearrangement uses TRBV6-5 and TRBJ2-1; 11 positions agree with TRBD2. Germline V gene sequence: CDR1 MNHEY, CDR2 SVGAGI. V was clipped by 3 bases and J by 4 bases; unmatched bases: 2. CDR3 size: 15 residues. The CDR3 DNA sequence: TGTGCCAGCAGTTATGGGACTAGCGGATACAATGAGCAGTTCTTC. Amino acids: CASSYGTSGYNEQFF.

This clonotype was seen a few times. The rearrangement joins TRBV7-8 to TRBJ2-2; D gene ambiguous. From germline, CDR1 is SGHVS and CDR2 FQNEAQ. This CDR3 has 13 residues. The V and J ends lost 0 bases and 4 bases respectively, with 3 bases between them. The chain's CDR3 is CASSLALTGELFF. CDR3 nucleotide sequence: TGTGCCAGCAGCTTAGCGCTCACCGGGGAGCTGTTTTTT. Full variable domain (rest looked up from reference TRBV7-8 and TRBJ2-2): GAGVSQSPRYKVAKRGQDVALRCDPISGHVSLFWYQQALGQGPEFLTYFQNEAQLDKSGLPSDRFFAERPEGSVSTLKIQRTQQEDSAVYLCASSLALTGELFFGEGSRLTVL.

This clonotype was counted many times. This rearrangement joins TRBV7-3 to TRBJ2-3; 11 nucleotides agree with TRBD2. The J segment lost 5 bases and the V segment lost 4 bases, leaving 2 bases of the junction unmatched. The CDR3 totals 14 residues. CDR1 and CDR2 from the germline V gene are SGHTA and FQGTGA. In DNA form, the CDR3 reads TGTGCCAGCAGCTCCGGGACTAGCGGAGATACGCAGTATTTT. Translating gives CASSSGTSGDTQYF.

This clonotype was observed many times. The rearrangement joins TRBV19 to TRBJ2-1; 7 bases fit TRBD2. Germline loops: CDR1 LNHDA, CDR2 SQIVND (reference sequence). Unmatched junction bases numbered 12, after V lost 7 bases and J lost 15 bases. This CDR3 spans 12 amino acids. CDR3 protein: CASKETRGRRFF. The DNA of the CDR3 is TGTGCCAGTAAGGAAACCCGCGGGAGACGGTTCTTC.

In its sample, this clonotype was seen a few times. This chain uses TRBV7-2 with TRBJ2-2, with 14 bases lining up with TRBD2. The CDR3 sequence is 17 residues long. The germline V gene has CDR1 SGHTA and CDR2 FQGNSA. Trimming at V came to 5 bases and at J to 3 bases, leaving 5 bases not matched to a gene. CDR3 sequence: CASSTRLAGGYTGELFF. CDR3 in DNA: TGTGCCAGCAGCACCCGACTAGCGGGAGGGTACACCGGGGAGCTGTTTTTT.

The chain is built from TRBV25-1 and TRBJ2-1; D not resolved. V lost 2 bases, J lost 4 bases, and 9 bases lay in between. The CDR3 consists of 14 residues. Germline CDR1 and CDR2: MGHDK and SYGVNS. This CDR3 reads CASSEEMGYNEQFF. The CDR3 DNA is TGTGCCAGCAGTGAAGAAATGGGTTACAATGAGCAGTTCTTC.

The sample holds many counts of this clonotype. The chain's CDR3 is CSVVRGQETQYF. Here the CDR3 DNA reads TGCAGCGTTGTCAGGGGCCAAGAGACCCAGTACTTC. The chain is built from TRBV29-1 and TRBJ2-5; D perhaps matches TRBD1 (6 bases). The V gene's germline CDR1 is SQVTM and CDR2 ANQGSEA. The ends were cut back, 4 bases at V and 1 base at J, with 7 bases in the middle. The CDR3 runs to 12 residues.

This clonotype was counted at least ten times. The rearrangement uses TRBV29-1 and TRBJ1-1, with unresolved D. Trimming cost V 4 bases and J 8 bases, with 8 bases left between them. The CDR3 has 10 residues. Germline V gene data show CDR1 as SQVTM and CDR2 as ANQGSEA. The CDR3: CSVVGGEAFF. In DNA, the CDR3 is TGCAGCGTTGTCGGTGGAGAAGCTTTCTTT.

This clonotype was seen more than once but under ten times. This chain joins TRBV27 and TRBJ1-2, with 10 positions matching TRBD1. CDR3 length: 13 residues. Losses at the gene ends were 6 bases for V and 6 bases for J; bases not matched to a gene: 4. Germline lookup yields CDR1 MNHEY and CDR2 SMNVEV (reference sequence). The CDR3 bases are TGTGCCAGCAGACCCGACAGGGGGCATGGCTACACCTTC. Translated, it gives CASRPDRGHGYTF.

This clonotype was seen at least ten times. This chain connects TRBV5-1 to TRBJ2-1; the match to TRBD1 covers 9 bases. The junction had 7 bases not matched to a gene; V was cut back by 4 bases and J by 8 bases. This CDR3 region has 14 residues. The germline gives CDR1 SGHRS, CDR2 YFSETQ. The CDR3 DNA reads as TGCGCCAGCAGCCCCAGGACAGGGGTCGATGAGCAGTTCTTC. This gives the protein CASSPRTGVDEQFF. The full variable domain, completed using reference TRBV5-1 and TRBJ2-1, is KAGVTQTPRYLIKTRGQQVTLSCSPISGHRSVSWYQQTPGQGLQFLFEYFSETQRNKGNFPGRFSGRQFSNSRSEMNVSTLELGDSALYLCASSPRTGVDEQFFGPGTRLTVL.